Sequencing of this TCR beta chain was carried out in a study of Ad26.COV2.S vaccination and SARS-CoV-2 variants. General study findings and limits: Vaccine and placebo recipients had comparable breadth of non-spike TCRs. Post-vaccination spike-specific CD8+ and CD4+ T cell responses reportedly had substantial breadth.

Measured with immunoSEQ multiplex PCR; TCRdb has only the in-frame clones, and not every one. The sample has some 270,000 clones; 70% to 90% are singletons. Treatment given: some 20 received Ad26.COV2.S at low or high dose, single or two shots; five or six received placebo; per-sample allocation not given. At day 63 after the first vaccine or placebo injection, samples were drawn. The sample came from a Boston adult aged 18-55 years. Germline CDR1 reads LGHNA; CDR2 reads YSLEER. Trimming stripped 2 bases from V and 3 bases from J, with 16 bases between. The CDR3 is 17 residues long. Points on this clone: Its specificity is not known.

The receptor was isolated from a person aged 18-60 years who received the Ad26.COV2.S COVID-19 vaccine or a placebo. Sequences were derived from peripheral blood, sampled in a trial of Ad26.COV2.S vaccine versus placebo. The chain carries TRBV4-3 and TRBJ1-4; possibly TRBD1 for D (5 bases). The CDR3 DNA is TGCGCCAGCAGCCAACTTGGCAGGGCGGAGGCTAATGAAAAACTGTTTTTT. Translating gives CASSQLGRAEANEKLFF.